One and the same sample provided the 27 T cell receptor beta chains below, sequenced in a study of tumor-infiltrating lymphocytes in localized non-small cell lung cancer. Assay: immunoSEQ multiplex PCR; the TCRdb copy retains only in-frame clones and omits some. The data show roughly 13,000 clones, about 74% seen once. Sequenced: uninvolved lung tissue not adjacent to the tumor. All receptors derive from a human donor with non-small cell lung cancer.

The CDR3 DNA reads as TGCGCCAGCAGCAGCCCGGGACTAGCGGTATACGAGCAGTACTTC. Amino acid sequence: CASSSPGLAVYEQYF. The chain uses TRBV10-2 and TRBJ2-7, with 11 bases fitting TRBD2. The germline CDR1 and CDR2 sequences are WSHSY and SAAADI. The CDR3 has 15 residues. The J segment lost 4 bases and the V segment lost 6 bases, leaving 8 bases of the junction unmatched.

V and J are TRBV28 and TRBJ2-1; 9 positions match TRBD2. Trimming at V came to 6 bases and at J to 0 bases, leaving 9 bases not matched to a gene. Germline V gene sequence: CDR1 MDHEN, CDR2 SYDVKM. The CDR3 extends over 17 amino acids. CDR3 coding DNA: TGTGCCAGCAGCCAGCTAGCGGGAAGTAGCTCCTACAATGAGCAGTTCTTC. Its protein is CASSQLAGSSSYNEQFF.

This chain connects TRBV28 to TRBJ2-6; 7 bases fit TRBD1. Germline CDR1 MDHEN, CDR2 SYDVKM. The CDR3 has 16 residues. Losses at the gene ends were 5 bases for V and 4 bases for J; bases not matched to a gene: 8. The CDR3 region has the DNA TGTGCCAGCAGTCCTCCAGGGGGTCTGGGGGCCAACGTCCTGACTTTC. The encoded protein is CASSPPGGLGANVLTF.

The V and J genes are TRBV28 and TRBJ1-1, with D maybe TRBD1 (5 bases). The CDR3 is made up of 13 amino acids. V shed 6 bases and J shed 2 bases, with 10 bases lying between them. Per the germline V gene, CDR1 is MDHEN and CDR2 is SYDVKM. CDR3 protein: CASRPGLNTEAFF. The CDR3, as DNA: TGTGCCAGCAGGCCGGGACTTAACACTGAAGCTTTCTTT.

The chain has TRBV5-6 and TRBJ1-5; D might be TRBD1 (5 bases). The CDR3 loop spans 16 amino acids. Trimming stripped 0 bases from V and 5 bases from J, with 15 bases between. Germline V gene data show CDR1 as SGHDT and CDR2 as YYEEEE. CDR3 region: CASSLGAQEGHQPQHF. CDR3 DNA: TGTGCCAGCAGCTTGGGGGCCCAGGAGGGGCATCAGCCCCAGCATTTT.

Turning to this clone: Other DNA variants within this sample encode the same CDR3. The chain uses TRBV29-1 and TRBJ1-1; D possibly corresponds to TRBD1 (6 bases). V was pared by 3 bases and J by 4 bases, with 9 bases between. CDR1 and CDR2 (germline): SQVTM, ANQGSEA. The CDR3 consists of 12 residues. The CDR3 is CSVEGGGTEAFF. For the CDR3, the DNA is TGCAGCGTTGAGGGGGGCGGCACTGAAGCTTTCTTT.

CDR3: CASSELTGRSYEQYF. CDR3 nucleotide sequence: TGTGCCAGCAGTGAATTAACAGGTAGATCCTACGAGCAGTACTTC. This chain links TRBV6-1 with TRBJ2-7; possible D gene TRBD1, 5 bases. Trimming removed 2 bases at V and 1 base at J, with 12 bases between. This CDR3 spans 15 amino acids. The germline CDR1 and CDR2 sequences are MNHNS and SASEGT.

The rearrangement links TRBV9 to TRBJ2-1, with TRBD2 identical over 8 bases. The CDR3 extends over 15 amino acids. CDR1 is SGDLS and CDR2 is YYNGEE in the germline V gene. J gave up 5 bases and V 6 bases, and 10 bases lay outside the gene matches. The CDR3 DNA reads TGTGCCAGCACCGCCACTAGCGGAAGGAACAATGAGCAGTTCTTC. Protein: CASTATSGRNNEQFF. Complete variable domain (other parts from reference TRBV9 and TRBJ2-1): DSGVTQTPKHLITATGQRVTLRCSPRSGDLSVYWYQQSLDQGLQFLIQYYNGEERAKGNILERFSAQQFPDLHSELNLSSLELGDSALYFCASTATSGRNNEQFFGPGTRLTVL.

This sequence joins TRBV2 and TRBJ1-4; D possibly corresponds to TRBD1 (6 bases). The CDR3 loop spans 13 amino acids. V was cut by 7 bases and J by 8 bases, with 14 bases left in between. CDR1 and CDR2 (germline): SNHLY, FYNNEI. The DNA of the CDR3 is TGTGCCAGCAACACAGGGAATGGGGAAAAACTGTTTTTT. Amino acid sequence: CASNTGNGEKLFF.

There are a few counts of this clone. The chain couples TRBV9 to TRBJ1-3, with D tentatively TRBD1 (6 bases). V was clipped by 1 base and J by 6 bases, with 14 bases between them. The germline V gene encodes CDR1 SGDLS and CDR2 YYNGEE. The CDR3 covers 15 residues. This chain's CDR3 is CASSVKGDTANTIYF. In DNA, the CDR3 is TGTGCCAGCAGCGTAAAGGGGGACACGGCAAACACCATATATTTT.

As DNA, the CDR3 is TGTGCCTGGAGGCAGTCTTCCCACGAGCAGTACTTC. The encoded protein is CAWRQSSHEQYF. This chain links TRBV30 with TRBJ2-7; the D is unclear. The germline V and J ends were trimmed by 3 bases and 5 bases, with 11 bases remaining between them. The CDR3 consists of 12 residues. Germline CDR1 reads GTSNPN; CDR2 reads SVGIG (reference sequence).

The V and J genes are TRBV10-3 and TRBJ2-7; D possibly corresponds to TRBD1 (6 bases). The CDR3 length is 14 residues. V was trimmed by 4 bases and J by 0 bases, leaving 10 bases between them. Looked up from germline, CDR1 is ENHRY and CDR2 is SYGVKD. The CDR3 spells CAISGTGNSYEQYF. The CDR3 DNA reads TGTGCCATCAGTGGTACAGGGAACTCCTACGAGCAGTACTTC.

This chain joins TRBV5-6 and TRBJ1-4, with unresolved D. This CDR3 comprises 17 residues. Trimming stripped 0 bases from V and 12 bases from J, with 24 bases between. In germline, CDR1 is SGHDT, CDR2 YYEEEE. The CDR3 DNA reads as TGTGCCAGCAGCTTGGCCTCGGTCCGACTGACGGGTAGCGAACTGTTTTTT. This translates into CASSLASVRLTGSELFF.

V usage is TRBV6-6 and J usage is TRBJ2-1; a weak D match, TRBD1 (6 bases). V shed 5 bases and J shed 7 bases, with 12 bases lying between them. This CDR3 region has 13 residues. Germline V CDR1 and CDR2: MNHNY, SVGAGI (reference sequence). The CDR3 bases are TGTGCCAGCAGTGAGGGACAAAATAATGAGCAGTTCTTC. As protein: CASSEGQNNEQFF.

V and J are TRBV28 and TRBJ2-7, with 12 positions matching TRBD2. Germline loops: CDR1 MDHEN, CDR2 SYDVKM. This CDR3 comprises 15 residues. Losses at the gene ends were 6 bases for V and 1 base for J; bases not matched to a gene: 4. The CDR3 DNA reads TGTGCCAGCAGCTCACTAGCGGGGGGATCCTACGAGCAGTACTTC. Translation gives CASSSLAGGSYEQYF.

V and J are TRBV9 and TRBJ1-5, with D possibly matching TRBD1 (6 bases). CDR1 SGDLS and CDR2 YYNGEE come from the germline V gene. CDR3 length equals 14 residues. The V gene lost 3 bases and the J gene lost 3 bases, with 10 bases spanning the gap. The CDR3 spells CASSEGVNNQPQHF. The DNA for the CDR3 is TGTGCCAGCAGCGAGGGGGTGAACAATCAGCCCCAGCATTTT.

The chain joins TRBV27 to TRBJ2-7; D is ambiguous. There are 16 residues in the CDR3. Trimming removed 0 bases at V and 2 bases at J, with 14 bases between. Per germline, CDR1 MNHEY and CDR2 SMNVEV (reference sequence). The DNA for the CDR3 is TGTGCCAGCAGTTTATCGTCGCCCGGAAAACCCTACGAGCAGTACTTC. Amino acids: CASSLSSPGKPYEQYF.

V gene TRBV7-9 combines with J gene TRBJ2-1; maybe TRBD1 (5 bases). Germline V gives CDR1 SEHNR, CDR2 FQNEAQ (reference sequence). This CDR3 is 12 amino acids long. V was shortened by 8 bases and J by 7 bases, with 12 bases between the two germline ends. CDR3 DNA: TGTGCCAGCCCTAGGGCAGGGAATGAGCAGTTCTTC. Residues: CASPRAGNEQFF.

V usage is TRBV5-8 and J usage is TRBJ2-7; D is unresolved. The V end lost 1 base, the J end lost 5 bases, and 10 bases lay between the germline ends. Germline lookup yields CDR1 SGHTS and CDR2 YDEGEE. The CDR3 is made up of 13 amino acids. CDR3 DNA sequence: TGTGCCAGCAGCTTGCGGAACAGAGACGAGCAGTACTTC. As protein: CASSLRNRDEQYF.

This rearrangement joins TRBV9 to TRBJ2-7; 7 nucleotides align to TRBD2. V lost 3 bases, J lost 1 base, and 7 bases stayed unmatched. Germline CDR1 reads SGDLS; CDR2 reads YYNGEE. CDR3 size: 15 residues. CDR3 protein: CASSAQVGGSYEQYF. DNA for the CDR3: TGTGCCAGCAGCGCCCAGGTGGGAGGGTCCTACGAGCAGTACTTC.

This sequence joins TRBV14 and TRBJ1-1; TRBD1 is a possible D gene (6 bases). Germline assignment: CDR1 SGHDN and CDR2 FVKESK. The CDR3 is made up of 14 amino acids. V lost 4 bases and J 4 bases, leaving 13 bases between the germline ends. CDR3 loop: CASSRDIPTTEAFF. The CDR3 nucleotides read TGTGCCAGCAGCCGGGACATCCCAACCACTGAAGCTTTCTTT. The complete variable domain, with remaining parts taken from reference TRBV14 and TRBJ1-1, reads EAGVTQFPSHSVIEKGQTVTLRCDPISGHDNLYWYRRVMGKEIKFLLHFVKESKQDESGMPNNRFLAERTGGTYSTLKVQPAELEDSGVYFCASSRDIPTTEAFFGQGTRLTVV.

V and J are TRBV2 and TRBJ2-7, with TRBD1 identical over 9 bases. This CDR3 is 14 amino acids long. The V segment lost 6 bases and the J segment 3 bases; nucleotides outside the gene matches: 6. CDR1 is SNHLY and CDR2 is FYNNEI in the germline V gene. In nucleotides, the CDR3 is TGTGCCAGCAGCGCGGGACAGGGCCTCTACGAGCAGTACTTC. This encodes CASSAGQGLYEQYF.

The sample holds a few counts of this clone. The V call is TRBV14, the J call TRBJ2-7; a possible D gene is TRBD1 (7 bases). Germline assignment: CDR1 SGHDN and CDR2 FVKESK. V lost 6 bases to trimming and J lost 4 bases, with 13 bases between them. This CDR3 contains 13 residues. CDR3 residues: CASRLQGGYEQYF. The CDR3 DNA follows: TGTGCCAGCAGGTTGCAGGGGGGATACGAGCAGTACTTC.

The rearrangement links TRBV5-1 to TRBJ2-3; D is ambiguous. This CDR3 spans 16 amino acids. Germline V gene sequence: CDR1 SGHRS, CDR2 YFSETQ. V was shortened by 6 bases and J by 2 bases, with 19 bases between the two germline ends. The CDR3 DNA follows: TGCGCCAGCACAGTTGAAGGGAACCCCGCCACAGATACGCAGTATTTT. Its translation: CASTVEGNPATDTQYF.

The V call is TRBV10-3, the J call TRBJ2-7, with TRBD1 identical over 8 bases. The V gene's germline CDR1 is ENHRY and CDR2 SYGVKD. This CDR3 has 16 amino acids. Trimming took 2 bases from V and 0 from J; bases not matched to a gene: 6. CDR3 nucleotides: TGTGCCATCAGTGAGCGGGACAGGACTACCTCCTACGAGCAGTACTTC. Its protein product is CAISERDRTTSYEQYF.

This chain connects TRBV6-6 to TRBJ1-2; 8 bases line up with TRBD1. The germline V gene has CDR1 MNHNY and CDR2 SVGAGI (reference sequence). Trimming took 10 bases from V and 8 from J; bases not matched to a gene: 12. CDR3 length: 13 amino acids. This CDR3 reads CATKGSTGDGYTF. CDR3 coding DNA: TGTGCCACCAAGGGGTCGACAGGGGACGGCTACACCTTC.

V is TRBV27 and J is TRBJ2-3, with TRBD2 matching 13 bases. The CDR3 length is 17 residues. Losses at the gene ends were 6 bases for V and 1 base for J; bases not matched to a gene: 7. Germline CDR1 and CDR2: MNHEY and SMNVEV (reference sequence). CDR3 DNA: TGTGCCAGCAGAATGACTAGCGGGAGGCCCCGCACAGATACGCAGTATTTT. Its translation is CASRMTSGRPRTDTQYF.